In its sample, the clone carrying this T cell receptor beta chain was seen a few times. Antigen: not known. The sample belongs to a study of response to subunit inactivated influenza vaccine. Study-wide findings and caveats: It was suggested by the authors that few new T cells are recruited by each seasonal influenza vaccination.

CDR1 and CDR2 (germline): SGHKS, YYEKEE (reference sequence). The CDR3 runs 14 residues. V shed 3 bases and J shed 9 bases, with 13 bases lying between them. TCRdb re-called the RT-PCR reads through MiXCR, storing one row per CDR3 protein. The sample contains 610,000 or so distinct CDR3 sequences, 12% to 15% of which appear only once. The sequence was collected from a man aged 50-60 years who received an inactivated influenza vaccine. J is TRBJ1-6 and V is TRBV5-5, with D unclear. The sample here was PBMCs from blood, taken 11 to 12 days after vaccination. This CDR3 is CASSSGPTGSPLHF. CDR3 nucleotides: TGTGCCAGCAGCTCCGGGCCCACGGGTTCACCCCTCCACTTT.